The 2 T cell receptor beta chains reported below all come from one sample, sequenced in a study of T cell responses to AZD1222 COVID-19 vaccine (dated by TCRdb to the early 2020s). The time point label here, explained by the study, means: about 28 days (+/-7) after the second vaccine dose. The library relied on the immunoSEQ multiplex PCR assay. Imported from immuneACCESS, the table was reduced by TCRdb to in-frame sequences with V and J called. These copies leave out some clones; in studies compared against another copy, an unresolved V gene accounts for under half, and the cause of the remainder is not known. This sample has approximately 120,000 clones in its table, and roughly nine tenths of those were observed once. The ten largest clones capture 9.5% of the sample. This sample comprised peripheral blood, obtained 28 days after the second AZD1222 dose. These receptors all stem from an adult who received the AZD1222 COVID-19 vaccine.

This clone has a single count. The chain has TRBV25-1 and TRBJ1-1; 8 bases are a match to TRBD1. This CDR3 region has 14 residues. Germline CDR1 and CDR2: MGHDK and SYGVNS. Unmatched junction bases numbered 2, after V lost 4 bases and J lost 1 base. The CDR3 bases are TGTGCCAGCAGTGGGACAGGGTGGAACACTGAAGCTTTCTTT. Its translation: CASSGTGWNTEAFF.

This clone was recorded once. The gene calls are TRBV6-5 and TRBJ1-1, with a weak D call TRBD1 (5 bases). The V gene lost 4 bases and the J gene lost 4 bases, with 7 bases spanning the gap. The CDR3 spans 12 residues. Per germline, CDR1 MNHEY and CDR2 SVGAGI. CDR3 sequence: CASSWGGTEAFF. In DNA, the CDR3 is TGTGCCAGCAGTTGGGGGGGCACTGAAGCTTTCTTT.